Below, 26 T cell receptor beta chains from the same sample are listed, as sequenced in a study of radiotherapy plus CTLA-4 blockade in lung cancer. The data were produced by immunoSEQ multiplex PCR, yet TCRdb's version contains in-frame clones alone and is incomplete. This sample has about 62,000 clones, with roughly 76% found just once. This material consisted of peripheral blood, taken from a patient treated with radiotherapy plus ipilimumab. The receptor set was obtained from a human donor with non-small cell lung cancer who had a complete response to radiotherapy plus ipilimumab.

In nucleotides, the CDR3 is TGCGCCAGCACCGGGACAGTATCGAACACTGAAGCTTTCTTT. Amino acids: CASTGTVSNTEAFF. The rearrangement links TRBV10-2 to TRBJ1-1; 7 nucleotides align to TRBD1. V dropped 7 bases and J dropped 1; count of bases not matched to a gene: 6. CDR1 WSHSY and CDR2 SAAADI come from the germline V gene. CDR3 length: 14 residues.

V is TRBV5-6 and J is TRBJ1-6; 8 bases line up with TRBD1. Germline V gene lookup returns CDR1 SGHDT and CDR2 YYEEEE. V was pared by 2 bases and J by 5 bases, with 6 bases of the junction left unmatched. The CDR3 is 16 residues long. CDR3 DNA: TGTGCCAGCAGCTTTAACAGGGGGACGAATAATTCACCCCTCCACTTT. Its translation is CASSFNRGTNNSPLHF.

This clone was picked up one time. This chain links TRBV4-2 with TRBJ2-3; no clear D gene. Trimming shortened V by 3 bases and J by 2 bases, and 15 bases separated the two germline ends. The germline gives CDR1 LGHNA, CDR2 YNFKEQ. This CDR3 spans 16 amino acids. The CDR3 sequence is CASSQGDFRPTDTQYF. The DNA of the CDR3 is TGTGCCAGCAGCCAGGGTGACTTCCGTCCCACAGATACGCAGTATTTT.

The rearrangement uses TRBV7-9 and TRBJ2-2, with TRBD1 matching 8 bases. V was clipped by 4 bases and J by 3 bases; unmatched bases: 7. Germline CDR1 is SEHNR and CDR2 is FQNEAQ (reference sequence). The CDR3 runs 16 residues. The CDR3 sequence: CASSSPGGSDTGELFF. The CDR3 nucleotides are TGTGCCAGCAGCTCTCCAGGGGGCTCTGACACCGGGGAGCTGTTTTTT.

V usage is TRBV7-9 and J usage is TRBJ2-3, with 8 bases identical to TRBD2. Germline V CDR1 and CDR2: SEHNR, FQNEAQ (reference sequence). The V gene end was trimmed by 4 bases and the J gene end by 2 bases; junction bases not matched to a gene: 5. CDR3 length: 15 residues. CDR3 nucleotide sequence: TGTGCCAGCAGCTCTTTAGCGGGGACCACAGATACGCAGTATTTT. This translates into CASSSLAGTTDTQYF.

This clone was seen a handful of times. The chain combines TRBV9 with TRBJ2-2, with TRBD1 matching over 8 bases. The CDR3 extends over 20 amino acids. J gave up 0 bases and V 4 bases, and 17 bases lay outside the gene matches. Looked up from germline, CDR1 is SGDLS and CDR2 is YYNGEE. In nucleotides, the CDR3 is TGTGCCAGCAGCCCCAGAGCCGGGACAGGTTCGTTCGCGAACACCGGGGAGCTGTTTTTT. The encoded protein is CASSPRAGTGSFANTGELFF.

The chain has TRBV5-1 and TRBJ1-1; D not certain. The V end was cut by 2 bases, the J end by 1 base, with 9 bases between. Germline V lookup: CDR1 SGHRS, CDR2 YFSETQ. CDR3 length: 14 amino acids. The CDR3 DNA follows: TGCGCCAGCAGCTTAGCCCCAGGGAACACTGAAGCTTTCTTT. It is translated as CASSLAPGNTEAFF.

The V call is TRBV5-4, the J call TRBJ2-7; 8 positions agree with TRBD1. The CDR3 is 16 amino acids. J gave up 1 base and V 4 bases, and 10 bases lay outside the gene matches. Germline V gene lookup returns CDR1 SGHNT and CDR2 YYREEE (reference sequence). The CDR3 nucleotides read TGTGCCAGCAGCCCCCGATCCGGGACAGGATCCTACGAGCAGTACTTC. This encodes CASSPRSGTGSYEQYF.

This chain joins TRBV6-5 and TRBJ1-5; 10 bases agree with TRBD1. The J segment lost 4 bases and the V segment lost 6 bases, leaving 6 bases of the junction unmatched. From germline, CDR1 is MNHEY and CDR2 SVGAGI. This CDR3 comprises 15 residues. This CDR3 reads CASRLPGQGNQPQHF. DNA of the CDR3: TGTGCCAGCAGACTCCCGGGACAGGGGAATCAGCCCCAGCATTTT.

The rearrangement links TRBV5-1 to TRBJ2-1; a possible D gene is TRBD1 (6 bases). Trimming removed 4 bases from V and 9 bases from J, with 14 bases in between. The V gene's germline CDR1 is SGHRS and CDR2 YFSETQ. This CDR3 is built from 13 residues. CDR3 nucleotide sequence: TGCGCCAGCAGCCGACAACAGGGTGCTGAGCAGTTCTTC. Translated: CASSRQQGAEQFF.

The chain uses TRBV28 and TRBJ1-5; 8 nucleotides agree with TRBD1. Per the germline V gene, CDR1 is MDHEN and CDR2 is SYDVKM. The CDR3 consists of 15 residues. J was trimmed by 6 bases and V by 4 bases; bases with no gene match: 8. For the CDR3, the DNA is TGTGCCAGCAGTTCACCAGGGGGGACAGGTCAGCCCCAGCATTTT. As protein: CASSSPGGTGQPQHF.

A single count supports this clone. This chain connects TRBV28 to TRBJ2-4; TRBD1 aligns across 8 bases. Germline-derived CDR1 and CDR2 are MDHEN and SYDVKM. Losses at the gene ends were 7 bases for V and 0 bases for J; bases not matched to a gene: 5. This CDR3 contains 15 residues. CDR3 DNA: TGTGCCAGCACCGACAGGGGACTAGCCAAAAACATTCAGTACTTC. Amino acid sequence: CASTDRGLAKNIQYF.

The rearrangement links TRBV7-9 to TRBJ2-7; TRBD1 agrees at 7 bases. CDR1 SEHNR and CDR2 FQNEAQ come from the germline V gene (reference sequence). The CDR3 runs 14 residues. The V segment lost 3 bases and the J segment 2 bases; nucleotides outside the gene matches: 4. The CDR3 is CASSLTTGTYEQYF. The CDR3 nucleotides are TGTGCCAGCAGCTTGACGACAGGGACCTACGAGCAGTACTTC.

The V call is TRBV9, the J call TRBJ2-1; no clear D gene. Trimming removed 0 bases at V and 0 bases at J, with 13 bases between. The CDR3 has 17 residues. Per germline, CDR1 SGDLS and CDR2 YYNGEE. CDR3 coding DNA: TGTGCCAGCAGCGTAGAGATCAGGCTGGGCTCCTACAATGAGCAGTTCTTC. It is translated as CASSVEIRLGSYNEQFF.

This clone has just a few counts. The chain joins TRBV5-4 to TRBJ1-6; D unclear. In germline, CDR1 is SGHNT, CDR2 YYREEE (reference sequence). V dropped 2 bases and J dropped 8 bases, with 8 bases sitting between them. The CDR3 runs 13 residues. CDR3 nucleotide sequence: TGTGCCAGCAGCTTCGGCGGCTATTCACCCCTCCACTTT. As protein: CASSFGGYSPLHF. Filled out from reference TRBV5-4 and TRBJ1-6, the complete variable domain reads ETGVTQSPTHLIKTRGQQVTLRCSSQSGHNTVSWYQQALGQGPQFIFQYYREEENGRGNFPPRFSGLQFPNYSSELNVNALELDDSALYLCASSFGGYSPLHFGNGTRLTVT.

CDR3 in amino acids: CASSLAPSDTQYF. CDR3 in DNA: TGCGCCAGCAGCTTGGCCCCTTCGGATACGCAGTATTTT. J is TRBJ2-3 and V is TRBV5-1; D remains ambiguous. Trimming took off 0 bases at V and 6 bases at J, with 8 bases between the two ends. The CDR3 has 13 amino acids. Per germline, CDR1 SGHRS and CDR2 YFSETQ.

The J gene is TRBJ1-3, the V gene TRBV5-1; D gene unclear. The CDR3 contains 17 residues. Trimming cost V 4 bases and J 0 bases, with 17 bases left between them. In germline, CDR1 is SGHRS, CDR2 YFSETQ. This CDR3 reads CASSMGEGRISGNTIYF. Written as DNA, the CDR3 is TGCGCCAGCAGCATGGGAGAAGGGAGGATCTCTGGAAACACCATATATTTT.

The V and J genes are TRBV6-6 and TRBJ2-7; a possible D gene is TRBD2 (6 bases). Germline loops: CDR1 MNHNY, CDR2 SVGAGI (reference sequence). V lost 6 bases to trimming and J lost 7 bases, with 16 bases between them. CDR3 length equals 13 residues. The CDR3 DNA sequence: TGTGCCAGCAGCGGGACTGGCACCTGGGAGCAGTACTTC. Translation gives CASSGTGTWEQYF.

Details on this clone: The identical CDR3 is also encoded by other nucleotide sequences in the sample. The chain links TRBV10-3 to TRBJ1-2; 10 bases fit TRBD1. Germline V lookup: CDR1 ENHRY, CDR2 SYGVKD. CDR3 length equals 13 residues. After removal of 6 bases from V and 3 bases from J, the junction contained 1 base not matched to a gene. CDR3 amino acids: CAIRGTGDYGYTF. Written as DNA, the CDR3 is TGTGCCATCAGAGGGACAGGGGACTATGGCTACACCTTC.

The gene calls are TRBV6-5 and TRBJ2-3; TRBD1 might be the D (5 bases). Germline V CDR1 and CDR2: MNHEY, SVGAGI. CDR3 length equals 13 residues. V was cut by 2 bases and J by 7 bases, with 10 bases left in between. Written as DNA, the CDR3 is TGTGCCAGCAGTTACGACAGAGGAAATACGCAGTATTTT. This encodes CASSYDRGNTQYF.

Here the CDR3 reads CASSPNKRTSGRGYNEQFF. The CDR3 coding sequence is TGTGCCAGCTCACCAAACAAGAGGACTAGCGGGAGGGGATACAATGAGCAGTTCTTC. The chain combines TRBV18 with TRBJ2-1, with 15 bases aligning to TRBD2. V shed 2 bases and J 4 bases; nucleotides not matched to a gene: 9. CDR1 is KGHSH and CDR2 is LQKENI in the germline V gene. The CDR3 is made up of 19 amino acids.

The rearrangement joins TRBV7-9 to TRBJ2-1; D is unclear. This CDR3 comprises 14 residues. CDR1 SEHNR and CDR2 FQNEAQ come from the germline V gene (reference sequence). The V end was cut by 5 bases, the J end by 7 bases, with 15 bases between. Here the CDR3 reads CASSPRRERNEQFF. The CDR3 DNA reads as TGTGCCAGCAGCCCCCGACGTGAGAGGAATGAGCAGTTCTTC.

The rearrangement joins TRBV30 to TRBJ1-4; a weak D match, TRBD1 (5 bases). Between the trimmed V and J ends, which lost 0 bases and 5 bases, there was a span of 13 bases. The CDR3 has 15 amino acids. The germline gives CDR1 GTSNPN, CDR2 SVGIG (reference sequence). The CDR3 DNA reads as TGTGCCTGGAGTGTATCCGCAGGGCTGAATGAAAAACTGTTTTTT. This sequence encodes CAWSVSAGLNEKLFF.

The table lists this clone with a few counts. The chain joins TRBV19 to TRBJ1-1; D gene unclear. CDR3 length: 15 residues. From germline, CDR1 is LNHDA and CDR2 SQIVND (reference sequence). The V and J ends lost 3 bases and 2 bases respectively, with 13 bases between them. CDR3 nucleotide sequence: TGTGCCAGTAGTATCCTAGCCGTGAGTAACACTGAAGCTTTCTTT. It is translated as CASSILAVSNTEAFF.

This chain uses TRBV5-1 with TRBJ1-1; 9 nucleotides align to TRBD1. The CDR3 sequence is 15 residues long. With V trimmed by 0 bases and J by 8 bases, 8 bases remained unmatched. The germline V gene has CDR1 SGHRS and CDR2 YFSETQ. In nucleotides, the CDR3 is TGCGCCAGCAGCTTGGATACAGGGGGCTTGGGGGAAGCTTTCTTT. Protein sequence: CASSLDTGGLGEAFF.

The V gene is TRBV6-5, the J gene TRBJ2-7, with 8 bases lining up with TRBD2. With 2 bases clipped from V and 3 bases from J, the junction kept 9 bases outside the gene matches. This CDR3 is built from 16 residues. Germline lookup yields CDR1 MNHEY and CDR2 SVGAGI. The CDR3 is CASSYAGGAGGYEQYF. The CDR3 DNA reads as TGTGCCAGCAGTTACGCCGGCGGGGCGGGAGGCTACGAGCAGTACTTC.